What follows describes a single TCR beta chain. The antigen is not known. The source of the sample is a study of cytomegalovirus exposure and HLA in healthy donors. Both 60 Vbeta primers and 13 Jbeta primers went into the PCR. Method: immunoSEQ multiplex PCR; TCRdb's copy keeps in-frame clones and lacks some. Among over 110,000 clones, approximately 79% were seen once, and the ten largest hold 8.8%. Regarding the study as a whole: Later analysis associated a missense DCLRE1C variant with TCR beta V- and J-gene trimming.

The receptor comes from a woman aged 45-65 years in good health and CMV-seropositive. Sequencing used PBMCs.

The CDR3 region is CSVLWSGSDTQYF. The CDR3 region has the DNA TGCAGCGTTCTATGGAGCGGGAGCGATACGCAGTATTTT. The V call is TRBV29-1, the J call TRBJ2-3; 8 nucleotides agree with TRBD2. This CDR3 is 13 amino acids long. Germline V gene lookup returns CDR1 SQVTM and CDR2 ANQGSEA. J was trimmed by 6 bases and V by 5 bases; bases with no gene match: 7.